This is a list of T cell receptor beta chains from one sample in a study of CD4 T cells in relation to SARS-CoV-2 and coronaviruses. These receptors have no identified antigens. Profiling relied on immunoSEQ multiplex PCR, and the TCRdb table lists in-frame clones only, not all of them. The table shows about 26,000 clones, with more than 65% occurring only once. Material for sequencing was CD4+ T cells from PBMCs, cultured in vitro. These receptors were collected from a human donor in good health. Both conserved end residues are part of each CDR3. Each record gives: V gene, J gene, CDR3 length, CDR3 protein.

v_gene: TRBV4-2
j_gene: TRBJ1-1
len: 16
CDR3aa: CASSQDETGRVAEAFF

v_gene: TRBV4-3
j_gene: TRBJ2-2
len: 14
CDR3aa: CASSLGTAAGELFF

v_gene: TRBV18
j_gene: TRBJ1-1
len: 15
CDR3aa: CASSPEGPGNTEAFF

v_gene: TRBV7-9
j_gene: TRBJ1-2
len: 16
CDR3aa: CASSLDVTGSNYGYTF

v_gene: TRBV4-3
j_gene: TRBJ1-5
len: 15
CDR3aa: CASSQGQGGNQPQHF

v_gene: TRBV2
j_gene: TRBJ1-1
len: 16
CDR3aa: CASSEARGAGNTEAFF

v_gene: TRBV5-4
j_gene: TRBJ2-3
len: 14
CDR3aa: CASSPNPSADTQYF

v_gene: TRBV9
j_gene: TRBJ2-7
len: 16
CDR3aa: CASSVEAASRPYEQYF

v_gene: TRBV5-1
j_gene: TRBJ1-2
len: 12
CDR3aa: CASSHGVFGYTF

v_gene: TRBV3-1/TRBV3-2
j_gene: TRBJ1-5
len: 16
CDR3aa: CASSQDGGAGNQPQHF

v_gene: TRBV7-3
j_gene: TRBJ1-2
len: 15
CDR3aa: CASSPTRTDRRGYTF

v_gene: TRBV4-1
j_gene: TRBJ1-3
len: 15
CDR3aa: CASSQVGGYGNTIYF

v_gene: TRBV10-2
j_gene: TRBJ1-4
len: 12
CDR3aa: CASSAGPEKLFF

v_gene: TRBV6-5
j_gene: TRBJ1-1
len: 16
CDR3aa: CASSYQQASQYTEAFF

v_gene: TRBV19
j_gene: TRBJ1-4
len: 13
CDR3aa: CASSHRDREKLFF

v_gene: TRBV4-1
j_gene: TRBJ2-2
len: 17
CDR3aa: CASSQDLGQVNTGELFF

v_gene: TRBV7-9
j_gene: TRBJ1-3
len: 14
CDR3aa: CASSLEGSGNTIYF

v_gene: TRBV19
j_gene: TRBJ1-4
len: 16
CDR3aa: CASSTGQGTGNEKLFF

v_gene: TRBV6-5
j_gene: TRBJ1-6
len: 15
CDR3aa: CASRMGNRQNSPLHF

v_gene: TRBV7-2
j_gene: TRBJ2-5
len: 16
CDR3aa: CASSTSGVAGWETQYF

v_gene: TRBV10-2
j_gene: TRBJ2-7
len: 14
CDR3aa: CASSDVTGSYEQYF

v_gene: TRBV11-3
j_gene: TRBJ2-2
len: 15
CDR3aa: CASSPGPGDTGELFF

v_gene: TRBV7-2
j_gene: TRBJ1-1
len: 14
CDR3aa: CASSFQGEVTEAFF

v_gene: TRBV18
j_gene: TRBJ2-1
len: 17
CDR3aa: CASSPPRGQGLGNEQFF